This record concerns one TCR beta chain sequence. This specimen comes from a study of OX40 agonist ivuxolimab in advanced cancers. Repertoires were generated with immunoSEQ multiplex PCR, while TCRdb's copy carries only in-frame clones and drops some. The sample holds 50,000 or so clones, 91% seen once. The CDR3 has 15 amino acids. V gave up 6 bases and J gave up 4 bases; unmatched junction bases: 8. The germline CDR1 and CDR2 sequences are MDHEN and SYDVKM. This rearrangement joins TRBV28 to TRBJ2-1; 8 nucleotides agree with TRBD2. This receptor was identified in an adult with an advanced solid tumor such as melanoma, head and neck, liver or kidney cancer. The sequencing here drew on CD4+ or CD8+ T cells sorted from blood, taken in a trial of the OX40 agonist ivuxolimab. This CDR3 reads CASRPGTRRYNEQFF. CDR3 DNA: TGTGCCAGCAGACCCGGGACTAGAAGATACAATGAGCAGTTCTTC.